One sample yielded the 28 T cell receptor beta chains listed below, sequenced in a study. TCRdb recomputed calls from the RT-PCR reads with MiXCR, one row per CDR3 protein. Among 550,000 to 750,000 distinct CDR3 sequences listed, over 12% were seen once. The sample taken for sequencing was memory CD4+ T cells from blood. These receptors were obtained from a female donor in good health, serving as a healthy control.

This clonotype was found a few times. The V gene is TRBV14, the J gene TRBJ2-7, with D possibly being TRBD2 (6 bases). Germline V gene lookup returns CDR1 SGHDN and CDR2 FVKESK. The CDR3 is made up of 15 amino acids. Trimming pared 2 bases from V and 4 bases from J, leaving 15 bases between. CDR3 coding DNA: TGTGCCAGCAGCCAAAAATGGCTAGGAGGGTACGAGCAGTACTTC. Translating it yields CASSQKWLGGYEQYF.

The V call is TRBV6-5, the J call TRBJ2-3, with D maybe TRBD2 (6 bases). There are 14 residues in the CDR3. Germline V lookup: CDR1 MNHEY, CDR2 SVGAGI. Trimming took off 2 bases at V and 5 bases at J, with 11 bases between the two ends. The CDR3 region is CASSYGDLRDTQYF. As DNA, the CDR3 is TGTGCCAGCAGTTACGGGGACTTAAGAGATACGCAGTATTTT.

At least ten counts were recorded for this clonotype. V gene TRBV5-1 combines with J gene TRBJ2-1; D is unresolved. This CDR3 comprises 14 residues. The germline gives CDR1 SGHRS, CDR2 YFSETQ. Trimming shortened V by 0 bases and J by 10 bases, and 14 bases separated the two germline ends. The CDR3 DNA reads as TGCGCCAGCAGCTTGGGGCAGGAACGTGGGGAGCAGTTCTTC. It is translated as CASSLGQERGEQFF.

This clonotype was found many times. J is TRBJ2-5 and V is TRBV6-5, with D hard to call. The CDR3 is 16 residues long. The V gene lost 0 bases and the J gene lost 2 bases, with 13 bases spanning the gap. Germline lookup yields CDR1 MNHEY and CDR2 SVGAGI. CDR3 nucleotides: TGTGCCAGCAGTTACTCGTTTGTCGGCGGTCAAGAGACCCAGTACTTC. It yields the protein CASSYSFVGGQETQYF.

The table lists this clonotype with a few counts. This chain joins TRBV3-1 and TRBJ1-1; possibly TRBD1 for D (5 bases). The CDR3 is 15 amino acids. Germline V gives CDR1 LGHDT, CDR2 YNNKEL (reference sequence). Trimming removed 4 bases at V and 11 bases at J, with 23 bases between. CDR3 loop: CASSRYGAPAEWAFF. The CDR3 DNA reads as TGTGCCAGCAGCCGGTATGGGGCCCCGGCGGAATGGGCTTTCTTT.

The V and J genes are TRBV20-1 and TRBJ1-5, with D hard to call. Germline V gene lookup returns CDR1 DFQATT and CDR2 SNEGSKA (reference sequence). V was pared by 7 bases and J by 6 bases, with 19 bases between. The CDR3 is 14 amino acids. The CDR3 coding sequence is TGCAGTGAGGCTCAACCCCTCCGGAGTCAGCCCCAGCATTTT. Amino acids: CSEAQPLRSQPQHF.

At least ten counts were recorded for this clonotype. V is TRBV7-2 and J is TRBJ1-3; D perhaps matches TRBD1 (5 bases). Trimming pared 5 bases from V and 1 base from J, leaving 18 bases between. The CDR3 extends over 17 amino acids. Germline CDR1 and CDR2: SGHTA and FQGNSA. In DNA form, the CDR3 reads TGTGCCAGCAGCCTCCAACCACTGGGGGGTTCTGGAAACACCATATATTTT. It yields the protein CASSLQPLGGSGNTIYF.

The V gene is TRBV2, the J gene TRBJ2-5, with D possibly TRBD2 on 5 matching bases. The CDR3 consists of 13 residues. Trimming stripped 6 bases from V and 5 bases from J, with 13 bases between. The germline V gene has CDR1 SNHLY and CDR2 FYNNEI. In nucleotides, the CDR3 is TGTGCCAGCAGGGAGGATGCTTGGGAGACCCAGTACTTC. Its translation: CASREDAWETQYF. Filled out from reference TRBV2 and TRBJ2-5, the complete variable domain reads EPEVTQTPSHQVTQMGQEVILRCVPISNHLYFYWYRQILGQKVEFLVSFYNNEISEKSEIFDDQFSVERPDGSNFTLKIRSTKLEDSAMYFCASREDAWETQYFGPGTRLLVL.

This clonotype was detected many times. The CDR3 coding sequence is TGTGCCAGCAGGACGGAGGGGACAGGGGCCTATGGCTACACCTTC. Its protein product is CASRTEGTGAYGYTF. V usage is TRBV6-5 and J usage is TRBJ1-2; TRBD1 matches 10 bases. V lost 6 bases to trimming and J lost 4 bases; unmatched junction nucleotides: 8. The CDR3 covers 15 residues. Germline V CDR1 and CDR2: MNHEY, SVGAGI.

The chain has TRBV14 and TRBJ1-1; a weak D match, TRBD1 (5 bases). Germline lookup yields CDR1 SGHDN and CDR2 FVKESK. The CDR3 has 15 amino acids. V was shortened by 0 bases and J by 4 bases, with 12 bases between the two germline ends. This CDR3 reads CASSQEQGGPTEAFF. The CDR3 DNA reads TGTGCCAGCAGCCAAGAGCAGGGCGGGCCCACTGAAGCTTTCTTT.

This clonotype has more than one count but fewer than ten. V is TRBV20-1 and J is TRBJ2-6, with D unresolved. CDR1 DFQATT and CDR2 SNEGSKA come from the germline V gene (reference sequence). The CDR3 totals 15 residues. The V and J ends lost 2 bases and 0 bases respectively, with 8 bases between them. CDR3: CSARLVLSGANVLTF. CDR3 sequence (DNA): TGCAGTGCTAGACTAGTTCTCTCTGGGGCCAACGTCCTGACTTTC.

V usage is TRBV9 and J usage is TRBJ2-3; TRBD2 matches at 9 bases. Losses at the gene ends were 6 bases for V and 2 bases for J; bases not matched to a gene: 10. CDR3 length equals 16 residues. Per germline, CDR1 SGDLS and CDR2 YYNGEE. In nucleotides, the CDR3 is TGTGCCAGCACTCGGGGACTAGCAGGCGCCACAGATACGCAGTATTTT. This gives the protein CASTRGLAGATDTQYF.

The genes are TRBV7-9 and TRBJ1-2; D is ambiguous. The V end lost 4 bases, the J end lost 3 bases, and 12 bases lay between the germline ends. Looked up from germline, CDR1 is SEHNR and CDR2 is FQNEAQ (reference sequence). The length of the CDR3 is 14 residues. Written as DNA, the CDR3 is TGTGCCAGCAGCTCCGGCCCCGAGGACTATGGCTACACCTTC. Protein product: CASSSGPEDYGYTF.

This clonotype turned up a few times. The chain has TRBV7-8 and TRBJ2-7; 9 bases line up with TRBD2. Trimming took 7 bases from V and 2 from J; bases not matched to a gene: 6. This CDR3 is built from 14 residues. Germline lookup yields CDR1 SGHVS and CDR2 FQNEAQ. The CDR3 spells CASTRTSAAYEQYF. In DNA, the CDR3 is TGTGCCAGCACCAGGACTAGCGCCGCCTACGAGCAGTACTTC.

Comment on this clonotype: This clone may be a read error of a much larger clone one base away. The V call is TRBV7-2, the J call TRBJ2-5; D ambiguous. V was clipped by 5 bases and J by 7 bases, with 11 bases between them. The CDR3 runs to 12 residues. Germline V CDR1 and CDR2: SGHTA, FQGNSA. This CDR3 reads CASSPILGTQYF. The CDR3 region has the DNA TGTGCCAGCAGCCCTATCTTGGGGACCCAGTACTTC.

This chain uses TRBV7-2 with TRBJ1-1; tentatively, D is TRBD1 (5 bases). V lost 1 base and J lost 4, with 10 bases in between. Germline V gives CDR1 SGHTA, CDR2 FQGNSA. The CDR3 runs to 14 residues. CDR3 in amino acids: CASSLVFRGTEAFF. In nucleotides, the CDR3 is TGTGCCAGCAGCTTAGTTTTTAGGGGCACTGAAGCTTTCTTT.

The chain is built from TRBV7-2 and TRBJ1-2, with 7 nucleotides matching TRBD1. CDR1 and CDR2 (germline): SGHTA, FQGNSA. The length of the CDR3 is 15 residues. The ends lost 3 bases at V and 1 base at J; junction bases unmatched: 5. The CDR3 sequence is CASSFRGGVNYGYTF. The CDR3 coding sequence is TGTGCCAGCAGCTTCAGGGGGGGGGTTAACTATGGCTACACCTTC.

This clonotype turned up a few times. The genes are TRBV11-2 and TRBJ2-3, with 7 positions matching TRBD1. The germline gives CDR1 SGHAT, CDR2 FQNNGV. J was trimmed by 2 bases and V by 4 bases; bases with no gene match: 12. The CDR3 consists of 17 residues. The CDR3 reads CASSYDRRQGNTDTQYF. DNA for the CDR3: TGTGCCAGCAGCTACGACAGGAGACAGGGTAACACAGATACGCAGTATTTT. The whole variable domain, filled in from reference TRBV11-2 and TRBJ2-3, reads EAGVAQSPRYKIIEKRQSVAFWCNPISGHATLYWYQQILGQGPKLLIQFQNNGVVDDSQLPKDRFSAERLKGVDSTLKIQPAKLEDSAVYLCASSYDRRQGNTDTQYFGPGTRLTVL.

This clonotype was recorded many times. The chain has TRBV7-9 and TRBJ2-1; no definite D call. The CDR3 consists of 15 residues. V was shortened by 1 base and J by 3 bases, with 10 bases between the two germline ends. Germline V gene lookup returns CDR1 SEHNR and CDR2 FQNEAQ (reference sequence). DNA for the CDR3: TGTGCCAGCAGCTTAGGCCGGGCCAGCTACAATGAGCAGTTCTTC. As protein: CASSLGRASYNEQFF.

This clonotype appeared many times. V is TRBV20-1 and J is TRBJ2-5; TRBD2 agrees at 11 bases. Germline V gene lookup returns CDR1 DFQATT and CDR2 SNEGSKA (reference sequence). This CDR3 has 15 amino acids. V lost 0 bases, J lost 5 bases, and 5 bases stayed unmatched. This chain's CDR3 is CSARDTSGREETQYF. Written as DNA, the CDR3 is TGCAGTGCTAGAGATACTAGCGGGAGAGAGGAGACCCAGTACTTC.

The chain joins TRBV18 to TRBJ1-1; tentative D call: TRBD1 (5 bases). V lost 3 bases to trimming and J lost 6 bases, with 8 bases between them. The CDR3 loop spans 12 amino acids. Per germline, CDR1 KGHSH and CDR2 LQKENI. The CDR3 here is CASSPGTPEAFF. In DNA form, the CDR3 reads TGTGCCAGCTCACCGGGGACTCCTGAAGCTTTCTTT. The entire variable domain, with the rest obtained from reference TRBV18 and TRBJ1-1, is as follows: NAGVMQNPRHLVRRRGQEARLRCSPMKGHSHVYWYRQLPEEGLKFMVYLQKENIIDESGMPKERFSAEFPKEGPSILRIQQVVRGDSAAYFCASSPGTPEAFFGQGTRLTVV.

In its sample, this clonotype was seen many times. This rearrangement joins TRBV7-8 to TRBJ2-3, with no clear D. The V gene lost 1 base and the J gene lost 5 bases, with 10 bases spanning the gap. Germline CDR1 and CDR2: SGHVS and FQNEAQ. The CDR3 is 14 residues long. CDR3: CASSLVLAEDTQYF. CDR3 nucleotides: TGTGCCAGCAGCTTAGTTTTAGCAGAAGATACGCAGTATTTT.

The V call is TRBV7-2, the J call TRBJ2-4; 15 positions match TRBD2. Losses at the gene ends were 4 bases for V and 1 base for J; bases not matched to a gene: 8. The CDR3 runs to 19 residues. Germline V gene lookup returns CDR1 SGHTA and CDR2 FQGNSA. The CDR3 reads CASSSWTSGRAAAKNIQYF. The CDR3 coding sequence is TGTGCCAGCAGCTCGTGGACTAGCGGGAGGGCCGCGGCCAAAAACATTCAGTACTTC.

The chain links TRBV19 to TRBJ1-3; D ambiguous. Trimming cost V 7 bases and J 0 bases, with 19 bases left between them. The germline V gene has CDR1 LNHDA and CDR2 SQIVND (reference sequence). This CDR3 contains 17 residues. The CDR3 here is CASNGNDTNSSGNTIYF. The CDR3 nucleotides are TGTGCCAGTAATGGCAACGACACGAACAGCTCTGGAAACACCATATATTTT.

This clonotype has just a few counts. It is unclear where the CDR3 begins or ends on the DNA, so no DNA is shown, and the CDR3 is as TCRdb lists it. The CDR3 reads CASSSSTYIYEQYF. J is TRBJ2-7 and V is TRBV12-3 or TRBV12-4. The CDR3 adds up to 14 amino acids, both ends counted.

Ten or more counts support this clonotype. The chain employs TRBV7-9 and TRBJ2-7; a weak D match, TRBD1 (6 bases). The CDR3 spans 16 residues. V lost 7 bases and J 2 bases, leaving 21 bases between the germline ends. Germline CDR1 is SEHNR and CDR2 is FQNEAQ (reference sequence). The CDR3 region is CASTTILTGTTYEQYF. The DNA of the CDR3 is TGTGCCAGCACCACGATCTTAACCGGGACAACCTACGAGCAGTACTTC.

The J gene is TRBJ2-3, the V gene TRBV24-1; tentatively, D is TRBD1 or TRBD2 (5 bases each). The germline V gene has CDR1 KGHDR and CDR2 SFDVKD. V shed 4 bases and J shed 4 bases, with 14 bases lying between them. The CDR3 length is 15 residues. CDR3 DNA sequence: TGTGCCACCAGTGAGAAGTACGGGGCAGCAGATACGCAGTATTTT. This encodes CATSEKYGAADTQYF.

This chain connects TRBV10-3 to TRBJ1-2; D may be TRBD1 (5 bases). This CDR3 has 14 amino acids. Germline V CDR1 and CDR2: ENHRY, SYGVKD. The V end lost 2 bases, the J end lost 0 bases, and 7 bases lay between the germline ends. CDR3 loop: CAISEGAANYGYTF. The CDR3 DNA reads TGTGCCATCAGTGAGGGGGCCGCTAACTATGGCTACACCTTC.